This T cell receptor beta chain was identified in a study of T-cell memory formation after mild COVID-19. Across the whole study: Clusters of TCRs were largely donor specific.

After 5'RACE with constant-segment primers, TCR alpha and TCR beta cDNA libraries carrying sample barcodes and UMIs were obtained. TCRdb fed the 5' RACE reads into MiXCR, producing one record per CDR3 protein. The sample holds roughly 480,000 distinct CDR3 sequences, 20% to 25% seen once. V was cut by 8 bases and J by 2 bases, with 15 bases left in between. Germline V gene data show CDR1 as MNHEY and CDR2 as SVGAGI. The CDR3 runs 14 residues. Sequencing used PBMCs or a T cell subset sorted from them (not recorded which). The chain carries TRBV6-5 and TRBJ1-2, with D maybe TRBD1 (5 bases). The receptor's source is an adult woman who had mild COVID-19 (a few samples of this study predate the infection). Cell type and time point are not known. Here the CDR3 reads CASAGPGENYGYTF. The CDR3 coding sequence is TGTGCCAGCGCGGGACCCGGAGAAAACTATGGCTACACCTTC.